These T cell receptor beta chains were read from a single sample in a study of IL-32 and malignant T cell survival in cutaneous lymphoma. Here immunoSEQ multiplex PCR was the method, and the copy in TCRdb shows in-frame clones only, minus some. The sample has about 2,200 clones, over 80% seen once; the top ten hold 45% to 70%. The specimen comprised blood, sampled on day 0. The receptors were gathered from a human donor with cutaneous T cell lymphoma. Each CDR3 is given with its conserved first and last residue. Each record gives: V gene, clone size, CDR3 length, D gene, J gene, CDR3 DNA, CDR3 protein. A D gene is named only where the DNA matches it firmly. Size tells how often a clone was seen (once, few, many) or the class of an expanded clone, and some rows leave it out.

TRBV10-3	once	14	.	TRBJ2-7	TGTGCCATCAGTGATTCCGGCTACTCCTACGAGCAGTACTTC	CAISDSGYSYEQYF
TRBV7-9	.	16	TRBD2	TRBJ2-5	TGTGCCAGCAGCGCCAGCCAGCGGGGCCCCCAAGAGACCCAGTACTTC	CASSASQRGPQETQYF
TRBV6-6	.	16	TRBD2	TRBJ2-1	TGTGCCAGCAGTTCTTCAATAGCGGGGGGGCGCAATGAGCAGTTCTTC	CASSSSIAGGRNEQFF
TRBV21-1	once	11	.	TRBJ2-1	TGTGCCCAGGAGGGAAACAATGAGCAGTTCTTC	CAQEGNNEQFF
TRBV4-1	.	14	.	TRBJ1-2	TGCGCCAGCAGCCAAGATCATGGAGGGGATGGCTACACCTTC	CASSQDHGGDGYTF
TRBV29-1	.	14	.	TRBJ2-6	TGCAGCGTCCGCCTCGACTCTGGGGCCAACGTCCTGACTTTC	CSVRLDSGANVLTF
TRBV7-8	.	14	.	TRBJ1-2	TGTGCCAGCAGCTTAAATTCGGCCCAACGTGGCTACACCTTC	CASSLNSAQRGYTF
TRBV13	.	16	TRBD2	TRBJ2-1	TGTGCCAGCAGCTTTACTAGCGGGGGGGCCCACAATGAGCAGTTCTTC	CASSFTSGGAHNEQFF
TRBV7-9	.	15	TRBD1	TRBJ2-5	TGTGCCAGCAGCTTAGAAGGGACAGGGAGAGAGACCCAGTACTTC	CASSLEGTGRETQYF
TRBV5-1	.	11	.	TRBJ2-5	TGCGCCAGCAGAGGGGTTGAGACCCAGTACTTC	CASRGVETQYF
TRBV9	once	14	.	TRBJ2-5	TGTGCCAGCAGCGTAGTCAGCGAGCAAGAGACCCAGTACTTC	CASSVVSEQETQYF
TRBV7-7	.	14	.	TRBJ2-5	TGTGCTAGCAGCCCAACTAGCACCCAAGGGACCCAGTACTTC	CASSPTSTQGTQYF
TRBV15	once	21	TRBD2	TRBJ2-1	TGTGCCACCAGCAGACCTATTAAGCCACCCAAGCGGGAGGTCCCAAACAATGAGCAGTTCTTC	CATSRPIKPPKREVPNNEQFF
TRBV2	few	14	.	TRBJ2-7	TGTGCCAGCAGCTTCCTAGCGTCCTCCTACGAGCAGTACTTC	CASSFLASSYEQYF
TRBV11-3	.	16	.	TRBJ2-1	TGTGCCAGCAGCTTAATAGGAGTAGGAATGTCCGATGAGCAGTTCTTC	CASSLIGVGMSDEQFF
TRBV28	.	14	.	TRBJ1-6	TGTGCCAGCACCCCAGGGAGCGGGTTGTTTTCCCTCCACTTT	CASTPGSGLFSLHF
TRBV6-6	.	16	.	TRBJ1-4	TGTGCCAGCAGTACGCCCACAGGGAAGAAAAGAGAAAAACTGTTTTTT	CASSTPTGKKREKLFF
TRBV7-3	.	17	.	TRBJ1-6	TGTGCCAGCAGCTCCCACGACAAGGGTGGTCGACGCTCACCCCTCCACTTT	CASSSHDKGGRRSPLHF
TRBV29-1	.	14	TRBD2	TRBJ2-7	TGCAGCGTTTATAGATCGACTAGCGCCTACGAGCAGTACTTC	CSVYRSTSAYEQYF
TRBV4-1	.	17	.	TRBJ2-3	TGCGCCAGCAGCACTTTATATGGCGGGGCTGCCACAGATACGCAGTATTTT	CASSTLYGGAATDTQYF
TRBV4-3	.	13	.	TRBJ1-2	TGCGCCAGCAGTCACAGGATCCGCTATGGCTACACCTTC	CASSHRIRYGYTF
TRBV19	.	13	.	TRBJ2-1	TGTGCCAGTAGTATAGATTGGGGGGGCGCGCAGTTCTTC	CASSIDWGGAQFF
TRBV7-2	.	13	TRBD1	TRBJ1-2	TGCGCCAGCAGCCATCGGACAGGGCGGGAGTGCACCTTC	CASSHRTGRECTF
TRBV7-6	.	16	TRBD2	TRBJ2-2	TGTGCCAGCAGCTTCGGACTAGCGGGGTACACCGGGGAGCTGTTTTTT	CASSFGLAGYTGELFF
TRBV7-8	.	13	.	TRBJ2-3	TGTGCCAGCAGCTTTCTGACCTTTGATACGCAGTATTTT	CASSFLTFDTQYF
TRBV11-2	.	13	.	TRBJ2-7	TGCGCCAGCAGCCAAAGAACAGGAAGGGAGCAGTACTTC	CASSQRTGREQYF
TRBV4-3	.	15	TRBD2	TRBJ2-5	TGCGCCAGCAGCCCCGGACTAGCGGTACAAGAGACCCAGTACTTC	CASSPGLAVQETQYF
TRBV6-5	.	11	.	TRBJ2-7	TGTGCCAGCCTCGTTGCCTACGAGCAGTACTTC	CASLVAYEQYF
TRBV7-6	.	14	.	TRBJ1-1	TGTGCCAGCAGCTTGTCTAATGCGGGCACTGAAGCTTTCTTT	CASSLSNAGTEAFF
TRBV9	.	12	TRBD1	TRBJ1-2	TGTGCCAGCAACGGACAGGGCTATGGCTACACCTTC	CASNGQGYGYTF
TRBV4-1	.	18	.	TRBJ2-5	TGCGCCAGCAGCCAAGATACCCATGGGGGGACGGTCCAAGAGACCCAGTACTTC	CASSQDTHGGTVQETQYF
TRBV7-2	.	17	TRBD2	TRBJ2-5	TGTGCCAGCAGCTTAGGACTAGCGGGGGGACGGTGGGAGACCCAGTACTTC	CASSLGLAGGRWETQYF
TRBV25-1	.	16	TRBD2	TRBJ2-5	TGTGCCAGCAGTGTAAGGCGGGGGAAATACCAAGAGACCCAGTACTTC	CASSVRRGKYQETQYF
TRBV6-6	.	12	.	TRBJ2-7	TGTGCCAGCAGTTGGGACATCTACGAGCAGTACTTC	CASSWDIYEQYF
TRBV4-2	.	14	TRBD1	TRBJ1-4	TGTGCCAGCAGCCTGGGGACAGGGGCCGAAAAACTGTTTTTT	CASSLGTGAEKLFF
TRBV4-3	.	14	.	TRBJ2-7	TGCGCCAGCAGCCAAGATTTGCAGCCGTACGAGCAGTACTTC	CASSQDLQPYEQYF
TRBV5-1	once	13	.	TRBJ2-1	TGCGCCAGCAGCCCGGGACGGTACAATGAGCAGTTCTTC	CASSPGRYNEQFF
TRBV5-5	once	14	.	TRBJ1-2	TGTGCCAGCAGATCGGGGGCAGGTACGCGTGGCTACACCTTC	CASRSGAGTRGYTF
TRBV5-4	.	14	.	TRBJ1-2	TGTGCCAGCAGCTTGGAAGGTTCATCCTATGGCTACACCTTC	CASSLEGSSYGYTF
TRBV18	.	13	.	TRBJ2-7	TGTGCCAGCTCACCTTCGACCGACCTGGAGCAGTACTTC	CASSPSTDLEQYF
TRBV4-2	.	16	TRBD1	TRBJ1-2	TGTGCCAGCAGCCAAGATTCGACAGGGGGTGACTATGGCTACACCTTC	CASSQDSTGGDYGYTF
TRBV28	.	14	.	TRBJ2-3	TGTGCCAGCAATATCCAGCCCCCCACAGATACGCAGTATTTT	CASNIQPPTDTQYF
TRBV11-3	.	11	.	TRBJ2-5	TGTGCCAGCAGCTCGGGGGAGACCCAGTACTTC	CASSSGETQYF
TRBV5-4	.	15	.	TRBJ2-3	TGTGCCAGCAGCTTAGGCGGGGTAAGCACAGATACGCAGTATTTT	CASSLGGVSTDTQYF
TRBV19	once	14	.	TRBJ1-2	TGTGCCAGTAGTATACCAGACAGTCTCTATGGCTACACCTTC	CASSIPDSLYGYTF
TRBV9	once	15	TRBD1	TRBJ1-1	TGTGCCAGCAGCGCGCCACAGGGGAAGAACACTGAAGCTTTCTTT	CASSAPQGKNTEAFF
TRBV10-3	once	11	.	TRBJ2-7	TGTGCCATCAGTGAGGGGGCGCCTCAGTACTTC	CAISEGAPQYF
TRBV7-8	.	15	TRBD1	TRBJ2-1	TGTGCCAGCAGCTTGGGACAGTACGCCTACAATGAGCAGTTCTTC	CASSLGQYAYNEQFF
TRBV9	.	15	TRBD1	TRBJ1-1	TGTGCCAGCAGCGTAGGGACAGGGGCTAACACTGAAGCTTTCTTT	CASSVGTGANTEAFF
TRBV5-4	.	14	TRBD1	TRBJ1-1	TGTGCCAGCAGCGGGACAGGGATGTCGGCTGAAGCTTTCTTT	CASSGTGMSAEAFF
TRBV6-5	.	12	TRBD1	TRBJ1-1	TGTGCCAGCAGCCCAGGGGGTATGCGAGCTTTCTTT	CASSPGGMRAFF
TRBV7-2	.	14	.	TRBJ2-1	TGTGCCAGCAGCTTAGCGGGGGTCTACAATGAGCAGTTCTTC	CASSLAGVYNEQFF
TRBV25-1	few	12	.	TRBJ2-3	TGTGCCAGCAGTGTTTCCACAGATACGCAGTATTTT	CASSVSTDTQYF
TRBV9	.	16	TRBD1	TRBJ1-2	TGTGCCAGCAGCGTAGCGGGACAGGCAGCTAACTATGGCTACACCTTC	CASSVAGQAANYGYTF
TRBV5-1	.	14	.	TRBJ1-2	TGCGCCAGCAGCTCGAGGACCGGGGTCAATGGCTACACCTTC	CASSSRTGVNGYTF
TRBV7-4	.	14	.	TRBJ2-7	TGTGCCAGCAGCTTCCTAGCGTCCTCCTACGAGCAGTACTTC	CASSFLASSYEQYF
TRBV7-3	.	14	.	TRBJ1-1	TGTGCCAGCAGCGCCGGGACACCGAACACTGAAGCTTTCTTT	CASSAGTPNTEAFF